One sample yielded the 20 T cell receptor beta chains listed below, sequenced in a study of cytomegalovirus exposure and HLA in healthy donors. Amplification used 60 Vbeta primers and 13 Jbeta primers. Using immunoSEQ multiplex PCR, the repertoire was profiled, and TCRdb retains in-frame clones only, with some absent. Of about 150,000 clones listed, around 10% were seen once; the top ten hold over 1.5%. The sequencing input was PBMCs. These receptors originate from a male donor in good health and CMV-seronegative.

This clone was counted only a few times. This sequence joins TRBV6-5 and TRBJ2-2; tentative D call: TRBD2 (5 bases). This CDR3 is built from 14 residues. The V and J ends lost 0 bases and 6 bases respectively, with 8 bases between them. The germline gives CDR1 MNHEY, CDR2 SVGAGI. The CDR3 sequence is CASSYSAGAGELFF. Here the CDR3 DNA reads TGTGCCAGCAGTTACTCGGCCGGGGCCGGGGAGCTGTTTTTT.

This clone appeared a few times. Germline is not matched at one junction end, which may reflect a read error. This CDR3 is also generated by other DNA sequences in the sample. The chain combines TRBV9 with TRBJ1-5, with D possibly TRBD1 on 6 matching bases. Germline lookup yields CDR1 SGDLS and CDR2 YYNGEE. The CDR3 runs to 14 residues. The CDR3 region has the DNA TGTGCCAGCAGTGTAGACAGGAGCAATCAGCCCCAGCATTTT. It codes for CASSVDRSNQPQHF.

The sample holds a few counts of this clone. The J gene is TRBJ2-1, the V gene TRBV28; 11 bases are a match to TRBD2. The CDR3 has 16 amino acids. V dropped 4 bases and J dropped 4; count of bases not matched to a gene: 6. CDR1 and CDR2 from the germline V gene are MDHEN and SYDVKM. CDR3 coding DNA: TGTGCCAGCAGTTCCCCTGCTAGCGGGAGGTACAATGAGCAGTTCTTC. Translating gives CASSSPASGRYNEQFF. Full variable domain (remainder filled in from reference TRBV28 and TRBJ2-1): DVKVTQSSRYLVKRTGEKVFLECVQDMDHENMFWYRQDPGLGLRLIYFSYDVKMKEKGDIPEGYSVSREKKERFSLILESASTNQTSMYLCASSSPASGRYNEQFFGPGTRLTVL.

This clone has just a few counts. The gene calls are TRBV4-2 and TRBJ2-7, with D maybe TRBD2 (5 bases). CDR3 length: 14 residues. The germline V and J ends were trimmed by 1 base and 2 bases, with 9 bases remaining between them. CDR1 and CDR2 (germline): LGHNA, YNFKEQ. The CDR3 spells CASSQVGETYEQYF. The CDR3 region has the DNA TGTGCCAGCAGCCAAGTGGGAGAGACCTACGAGCAGTACTTC.

This clone was found once. The rearrangement links TRBV12-5 to TRBJ2-5, with D possibly being TRBD2 (5 bases). Germline values: CDR1 LGHNT, CDR2 FRNRAP. There are 14 residues in the CDR3. Trimming took off 6 bases at V and 0 bases at J, with 11 bases between the two ends. The CDR3 loop is CASGEGTDQETQYF. CDR3 nucleotides: TGTGCTAGTGGCGAGGGAACAGACCAAGAGACCCAGTACTTC.

This clone has just a few counts. The chain couples TRBV27 to TRBJ2-1; TRBD2 aligns across 9 bases. V trimming: 5 bases; J trimming: 9 bases; junction bases outside the gene matches: 11. Germline CDR1 MNHEY, CDR2 SMNVEV (reference sequence). The CDR3 consists of 15 residues. The DNA of the CDR3 is TGTGCCAGCAGTCCCTTGGCGGGAGGGCCTAGTGAGCAGTTCTTC. Translated, it gives CASSPLAGGPSEQFF.

The chain links TRBV7-9 to TRBJ2-4; D may be TRBD2 (6 bases). This CDR3 is built from 15 residues. Trimming left V 3 bases short and J 0 bases short, with 9 bases between. Germline CDR1 SEHNR, CDR2 FQNEAQ (reference sequence). CDR3 sequence: CASSFAGQAKNIQYF. The DNA for the CDR3 is TGTGCCAGCAGCTTTGCGGGGCAAGCCAAAAACATTCAGTACTTC.

The J gene is TRBJ2-2, the V gene TRBV7-6; 7 positions match TRBD1. The CDR3 loop spans 17 amino acids. The ends lost 4 bases at V and 2 bases at J; junction bases unmatched: 10. Per the germline V gene, CDR1 is SGHVS and CDR2 is FNYEAQ. The CDR3 reads CASSSSWTGGNTGELFF. CDR3 bases: TGTGCCAGCAGCTCCTCCTGGACAGGCGGTAACACCGGGGAGCTGTTTTTT.

The J gene is TRBJ1-1, the V gene TRBV6-5; possibly TRBD1 for D (6 bases). The CDR3 covers 15 residues. The V end was cut by 0 bases, the J end by 1 base, with 9 bases between. Germline V gives CDR1 MNHEY, CDR2 SVGAGI. The CDR3 spells CASSYSPGANTEAFF. CDR3 DNA sequence: TGTGCCAGCAGTTACTCACCAGGGGCGAACACTGAAGCTTTCTTT.

This clone has only a few counts. This rearrangement joins TRBV2 to TRBJ2-7; TRBD2 agrees at 13 bases. Germline CDR1 reads SNHLY; CDR2 reads FYNNEI. V was clipped by 6 bases and J by 0 bases; unmatched bases: 2. The CDR3 covers 15 residues. The chain's CDR3 is CASSGTSGISYEQYF. The CDR3 coding sequence is TGTGCCAGCAGCGGGACTAGCGGGATCTCCTACGAGCAGTACTTC.

This clone showed up just a few times. The chain recombines TRBV7-9 with TRBJ1-2; the D is unclear. The CDR3 has 15 amino acids. The germline V gene has CDR1 SEHNR and CDR2 FQNEAQ (reference sequence). The V and J ends lost 1 base and 1 base respectively, with 10 bases between them. This CDR3 reads CASSLVPLSNYGYTF. CDR3 in DNA: TGTGCCAGCAGCTTAGTACCGTTGAGTAACTATGGCTACACCTTC. Supplemented by reference TRBV7-9 and TRBJ1-2, the full variable domain reads DTGVSQNPRHKITKRGQNVTFRCDPISEHNRLYWYRQTLGQGPEFLTYFQNEAQLEKSRLLSDRFSAERPKGSFSTLEIQRTEQGDSAMYLCASSLVPLSNYGYTFGSGTRLTVV.

In its sample, this clone was seen a few times. V gene TRBV7-2 combines with J gene TRBJ2-3; 14 bases are shared with TRBD2. Germline V gives CDR1 SGHTA, CDR2 FQGNSA. The CDR3 runs to 17 residues. Trimming at V came to 4 bases and at J to 8 bases, leaving 11 bases not matched to a gene. CDR3 residues: CASSSRTGTSGGGTQYF. The CDR3 DNA reads as TGTGCCAGCAGCTCGCGTACCGGGACTAGCGGGGGAGGTACGCAGTATTTT.

The gene calls are TRBV2 and TRBJ2-5, with 13 bases that match TRBD2. Germline assignment: CDR1 SNHLY and CDR2 FYNNEI. The CDR3 loop spans 16 amino acids. V shed 3 bases, J shed 5 bases, and the junction held 6 bases outside the gene matches. The CDR3 bases are TGTGCCAGCAGTGATACTAGCGGGAGGGCCGGGGAGACCCAGTACTTC. As protein: CASSDTSGRAGETQYF.

This clone was observed a handful of times. The rearrangement links TRBV5-3 to TRBJ1-5; maybe TRBD1 (6 bases). TRBV5-3 is assigned to the ORF class and has an uncertain function. With 3 bases removed from V and 5 bases from J, the gap between germline ends came to 21 bases. The CDR3 extends over 17 amino acids. The CDR3 DNA reads TGTGCCAGAAGCTGTGACCGGGACACAAGAGGAGATCAGCCCCAGCATTTT. It codes for CARSCDRDTRGDQPQHF.

This clone has just a few counts. V and J are TRBV19 and TRBJ1-5, with 7 bases identical to TRBD1. With V trimmed by 5 bases and J by 10 bases, 8 bases remained unmatched. CDR1 LNHDA and CDR2 SQIVND come from the germline V gene (reference sequence). CDR3 size: 13 residues. The CDR3, as DNA: TGTGCCAGTAGTGACTACCGGGACAGTCCCCAGCATTTT. This translates into CASSDYRDSPQHF.

The chain has TRBV9 and TRBJ2-3; D unresolved. With 4 bases removed from V and 3 bases from J, the gap between germline ends came to 6 bases. Per germline, CDR1 SGDLS and CDR2 YYNGEE. This CDR3 has 12 amino acids. CDR3 sequence: CASSLLTDTQYF. In DNA form, the CDR3 reads TGTGCCAGCAGCCTTCTTACAGATACGCAGTATTTT.

This clone was detected only a few times. The chain recombines TRBV7-2 with TRBJ2-5; TRBD2 aligns across 11 bases. The CDR3 has 18 amino acids. With 4 bases clipped from V and 4 bases from J, the junction kept 14 bases outside the gene matches. Germline CDR1 and CDR2: SGHTA and FQGNSA. The CDR3: CASSSGLADGFRGETQYF. CDR3 nucleotides: TGTGCCAGCAGCTCGGGACTAGCGGATGGGTTTAGGGGAGAGACCCAGTACTTC.

V gene TRBV5-4 combines with J gene TRBJ1-1; 8 nucleotides match TRBD1. In germline, CDR1 is SGHNT, CDR2 YYREEE (reference sequence). The CDR3 has 14 amino acids. J lost 6 bases, V lost 4 bases, and 8 bases had no gene match. For the CDR3, the DNA is TGTGCCAGCAGCCCAGACAGGGGAGCCGCTGAAGCTTTCTTT. The encoded protein is CASSPDRGAAEAFF.

In its sample, this clone was seen a few times. The V call is TRBV20-1, the J call TRBJ1-1; D is undetermined. The CDR3 has 11 amino acids. Germline V gene sequence: CDR1 DFQATT, CDR2 SNEGSKA (reference sequence). DNA of the CDR3: TGCAGCCTTCGAGGGTACACTGAAGCTTTCTTT. The encoded protein is CSLRGYTEAFF.

This clone has a handful of counts. This chain uses TRBV5-1 with TRBJ1-1, with TRBD1 identical over 7 bases. CDR1 SGHRS and CDR2 YFSETQ come from the germline V gene. The CDR3 sequence is 14 residues long. V dropped 0 bases and J dropped 5; count of bases not matched to a gene: 4. This CDR3 is CASSLEGARTEAFF. The CDR3 DNA sequence: TGCGCCAGCAGCTTGGAGGGGGCGAGAACTGAAGCTTTCTTT. The complete variable domain, with remaining parts taken from reference TRBV5-1 and TRBJ1-1, reads KAGVTQTPRYLIKTRGQQVTLSCSPISGHRSVSWYQQTPGQGLQFLFEYFSETQRNKGNFPGRFSGRQFSNSRSEMNVSTLELGDSALYLCASSLEGARTEAFFGQGTRLTVV.